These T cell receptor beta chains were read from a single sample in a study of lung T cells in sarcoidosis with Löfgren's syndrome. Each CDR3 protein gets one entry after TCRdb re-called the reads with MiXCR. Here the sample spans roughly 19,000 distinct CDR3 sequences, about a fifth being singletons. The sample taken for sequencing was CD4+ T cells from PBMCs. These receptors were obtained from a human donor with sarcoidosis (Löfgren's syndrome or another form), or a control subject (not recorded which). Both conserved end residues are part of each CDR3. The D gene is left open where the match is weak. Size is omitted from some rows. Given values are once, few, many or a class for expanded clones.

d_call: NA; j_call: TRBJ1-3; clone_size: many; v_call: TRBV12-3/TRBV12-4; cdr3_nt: TGTGCCACCTCTAACGGGGGGCCACGCTCTGGAAACACCATATATTTT; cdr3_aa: CATSNGGPRSGNTIYF
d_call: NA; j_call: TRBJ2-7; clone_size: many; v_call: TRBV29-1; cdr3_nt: TGCAGCGTTGTGCAGGGTGGGAAGGACGAGCAGTACTTC; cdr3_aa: CSVVQGGKDEQYF
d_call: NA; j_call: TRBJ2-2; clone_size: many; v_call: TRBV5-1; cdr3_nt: TGCGCCAGCAGCCTCCCACCGGGCACCGGGGAGCTGTTTTTT; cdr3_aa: CASSLPPGTGELFF
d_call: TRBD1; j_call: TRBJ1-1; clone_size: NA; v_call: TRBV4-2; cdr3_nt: TGTGCCAGCAGCCAAGAATTGGAGGGACAGAACGCTGAAGCCTTCTTT; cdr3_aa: CASSQELEGQNAEAFF
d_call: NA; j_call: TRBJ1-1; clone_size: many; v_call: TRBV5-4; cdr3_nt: TGTGCCAGCAGCTTGGGGCACGGGATGAACACTGAAGCTTTCTTT; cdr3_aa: CASSLGHGMNTEAFF
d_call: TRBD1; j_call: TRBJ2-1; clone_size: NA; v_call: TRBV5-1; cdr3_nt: TGCGCCAGCAGCTTGACCGGGACAGGGGGAGGAAATGAGCAGTTCTTC; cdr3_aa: CASSLTGTGGGNEQFF
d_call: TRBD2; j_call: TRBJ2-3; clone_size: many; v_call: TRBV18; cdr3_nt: TGTGCCAGCTCACCTATAGCGGGAGCTCCAGATACGCAGTATTTT; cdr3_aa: CASSPIAGAPDTQYF
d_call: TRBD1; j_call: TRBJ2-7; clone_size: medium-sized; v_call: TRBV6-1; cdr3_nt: TGTGCCAGCAGTAGGACAGGGGTGGGATACGAGCAGTACTTC; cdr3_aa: CASSRTGVGYEQYF
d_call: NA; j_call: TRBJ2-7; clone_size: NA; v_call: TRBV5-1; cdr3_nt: TGCGTCAGCAGCTTGGTAATCGAACCGAGGCAGGCCTACGAGCAGTACTTC; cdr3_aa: CVSSLVIEPRQAYEQYF
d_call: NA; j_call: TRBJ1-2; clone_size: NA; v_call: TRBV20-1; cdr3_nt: TGCAGTGCAAGGACAAGTCCCTTTGCGCTCCAAGTGAGTGGCTACACCTTC; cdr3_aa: CSARTSPFALQVSGYTF
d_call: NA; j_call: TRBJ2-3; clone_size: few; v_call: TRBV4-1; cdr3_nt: TGCGCCAGCAGCCAAGAAGCGGCTGCTAGCACAGATACGCAGTATTTT; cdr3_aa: CASSQEAAASTDTQYF
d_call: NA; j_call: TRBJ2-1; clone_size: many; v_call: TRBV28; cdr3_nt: TGTGCCAGCAGTTTATTCGGGGGCCGAGTGGACAATGAGCAGTTCTTC; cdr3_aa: CASSLFGGRVDNEQFF
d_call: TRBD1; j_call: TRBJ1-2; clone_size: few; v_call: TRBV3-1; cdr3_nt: TGTGCCAGCAGCCGGGCCTTTACCGGGACAGCCTCCTCCTATGGCTACACCTTC; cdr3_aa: CASSRAFTGTASSYGYTF
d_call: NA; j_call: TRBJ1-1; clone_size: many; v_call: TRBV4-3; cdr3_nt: TGCGCCAGCAGCCAAGGACGGGCCGCGTCCACTGAAGCTTTCTTT; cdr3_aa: CASSQGRAASTEAFF
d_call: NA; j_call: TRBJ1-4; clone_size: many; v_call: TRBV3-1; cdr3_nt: TGTGCCAGCAGACCGGGGAACCTTAATGAAAAACTGTTTTTT; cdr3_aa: CASRPGNLNEKLFF
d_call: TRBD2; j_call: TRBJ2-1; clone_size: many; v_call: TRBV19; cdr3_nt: TGTGCCAGTAGACCAGGGACTAGCGGGAGCTACAATGAGCAGTTCTTC; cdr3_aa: CASRPGTSGSYNEQFF
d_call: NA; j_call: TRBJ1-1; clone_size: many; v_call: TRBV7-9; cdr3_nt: TGTGCCAGCAGCTTAGCGCGGCAGGCTGAAGCTTTCTTT; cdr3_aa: CASSLARQAEAFF
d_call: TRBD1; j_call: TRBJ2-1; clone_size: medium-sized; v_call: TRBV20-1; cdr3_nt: TGCAGTGCTATTGACAGGGGGCGAAGCAATGAGCAGTTCTTC; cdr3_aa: CSAIDRGRSNEQFF
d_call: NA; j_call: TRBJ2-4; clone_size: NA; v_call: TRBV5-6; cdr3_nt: TGTGCCAGCAGCCCGGGGCAGTATGGCGTGCCGGCCAAAAACATTCAGTACTTC; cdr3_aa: CASSPGQYGVPAKNIQYF
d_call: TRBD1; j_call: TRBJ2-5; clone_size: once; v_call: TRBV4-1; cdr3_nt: TGCGCCAGCAGCCGAGGGACAGGGGGCGTAGAGACCCAGTACTTC; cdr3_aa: CASSRGTGGVETQYF
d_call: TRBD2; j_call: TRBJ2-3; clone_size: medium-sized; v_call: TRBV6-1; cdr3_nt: TGTGCCAGCAGCCAACTAGCGCCAGCCACAGATACGCAGTATTTT; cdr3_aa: CASSQLAPATDTQYF
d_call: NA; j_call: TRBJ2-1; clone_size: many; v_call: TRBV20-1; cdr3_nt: TGCAGCGAGAATATTGGAGGGATGGGCAATGAGCAGTTCTTC; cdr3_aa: CSENIGGMGNEQFF
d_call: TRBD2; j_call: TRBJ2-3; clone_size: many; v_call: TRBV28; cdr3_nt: TGTGCCAGCAGTACAGGGACTAGCGGCACAGATACGCAGTATTTT; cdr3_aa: CASSTGTSGTDTQYF
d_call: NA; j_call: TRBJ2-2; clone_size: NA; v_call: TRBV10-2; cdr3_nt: TGCGCCAGCAGTGGATATATAGACGGGGAGCTGTTTTTT; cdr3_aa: CASSGYIDGELFF
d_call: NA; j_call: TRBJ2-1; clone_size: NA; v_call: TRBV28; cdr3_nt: TGTGCCAGCAAACCGGGACAGAGATTGGGACTACTCTACAACGAGCAGTTCTTC; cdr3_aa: CASKPGQRLGLLYNEQFF
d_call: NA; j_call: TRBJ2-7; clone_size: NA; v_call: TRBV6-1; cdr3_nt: TGTGCCAGCAGTGAAAGGCGTGGACAGTTGGGGGGCTACGAGCGGTACTTC; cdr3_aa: CASSERRGQLGGYERYF
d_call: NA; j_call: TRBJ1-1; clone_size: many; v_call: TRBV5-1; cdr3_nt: TGCGCCAGCAGCCCGGGACACGAGAACACTGAAGCTTTCTTT; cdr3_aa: CASSPGHENTEAFF
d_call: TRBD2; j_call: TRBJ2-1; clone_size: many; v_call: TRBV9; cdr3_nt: TGTGCCAGCAGCGTAGCGGGGGGGCCCTACAATGAGCAGTTCTTC; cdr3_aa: CASSVAGGPYNEQFF
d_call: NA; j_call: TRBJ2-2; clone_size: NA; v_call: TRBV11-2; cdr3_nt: TGTGCCAGCAGCCGGGCAGACGTAAACACCGGGGAGCTGTTTTTT; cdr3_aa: CASSRADVNTGELFF
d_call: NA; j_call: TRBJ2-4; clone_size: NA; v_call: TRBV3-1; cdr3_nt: TGTGCCAGCAGCCAAGATGCGGGGATGGCTCAGTACTTC; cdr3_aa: CASSQDAGMAQYF